A selection of T cell receptor beta chains follows, all from one sample in a study of OX40 agonist ivuxolimab in advanced cancers. Produced via immunoSEQ multiplex PCR; TCRdb's table is partial and in-frame only. Of approximately 73,000 clones listed, about nine tenths are singletons. The specimen comprised CD4+ or CD8+ T cells sorted from blood, sampled in a trial of the OX40 agonist ivuxolimab. The receptors were sampled from an adult with an advanced solid tumor such as melanoma, head and neck, liver or kidney cancer. Both conserved end residues are part of each CDR3. D genes are given only for firm matches. Not all rows give a size; the values are once, few, many and, for expanded clones, a class.

V: TRBV7-2; D: NA; size: NA; J: TRBJ2-5; CDR3: CASSLSWGPSETQYF; DNA: TGTGCCAGCAGCTTATCCTGGGGGCCCTCGGAGACCCAGTACTTC
V: TRBV5-1; D: TRBD1; size: NA; J: TRBJ1-1; CDR3: CASSGGQGSTEAFF; DNA: TGCGCCAGCAGCGGGGGACAGGGGAGCACTGAAGCTTTCTTT
V: TRBV4-3; D: NA; size: few; J: TRBJ2-5; CDR3: CASSQVAGFGETQYF; DNA: TGCGCCAGCAGCCAAGTGGCAGGGTTTGGAGAGACCCAGTACTTC
V: TRBV7-3; D: TRBD1; size: once; J: TRBJ1-4; CDR3: CASSPTGTAAEKLFF; DNA: TGTGCCAGCAGCCCTACCGGGACAGCTGCCGAAAAACTGTTTTTT
V: TRBV7-2; D: TRBD2; size: NA; J: TRBJ2-2; CDR3: CASSRFSGGTGELFF; DNA: TGTGCCAGCAGCCGGTTTAGCGGGGGGACCGGGGAGCTGTTTTTT
V: TRBV28; D: NA; size: NA; J: TRBJ1-1; CDR3: CAARSMTEAFF; DNA: TGTGCCGCCCGAAGCATGACTGAAGCTTTCTTT
V: TRBV5-1; D: TRBD1; size: few; J: TRBJ2-1; CDR3: CASFLGTGSKNEQFF; DNA: TGCGCCAGCTTCCTCGGGACAGGGTCTAAGAATGAGCAGTTCTTC
V: TRBV7-3; D: TRBD2; size: NA; J: TRBJ2-3; CDR3: CATAGVSTDTQYF; DNA: TGTGCCACAGCGGGAGTCAGCACAGATACGCAGTATTTT
V: TRBV7-9; D: NA; size: NA; J: TRBJ1-1; CDR3: CASSLGQVTEAFF; DNA: TGTGCCAGCAGCCTCGGTCAGGTGACTGAAGCTTTCTTT
V: TRBV5-6; D: NA; size: NA; J: TRBJ1-5; CDR3: CASSPAGAGGNQPQHF; DNA: TGTGCCAGCAGCCCGGCGGGGGCAGGAGGCAATCAGCCCCAGCATTTT
V: TRBV5-4; D: NA; size: once; J: TRBJ1-1; CDR3: CASSLVGGVPEAFF; DNA: TGTGCCAGCAGCTTGGTAGGCGGGGTCCCTGAAGCTTTCTTT
V: TRBV30; D: TRBD1; size: NA; J: TRBJ1-4; CDR3: CAWTGGRNEKLFF; DNA: TGTGCCTGGACAGGGGGCCGTAATGAAAAACTGTTTTTT
V: TRBV5-1; D: NA; size: NA; J: TRBJ1-1; CDR3: CASSLLPGSPEGAFF; DNA: TGCGCCAGCAGCTTACTGCCCGGGAGCCCTGAGGGAGCTTTCTTT
V: TRBV28; D: NA; size: few; J: TRBJ2-6; CDR3: CASSLLTVRQINSSGANVLTF; DNA: TGTGCCAGCAGTTTATTAACGGTCCGACAGATTAACAGCTCTGGGGCCAACGTCCTGACTTTC
V: TRBV5-1; D: NA; size: NA; J: TRBJ1-1; CDR3: CASSPTVQNTEAFF; DNA: TGCGCCAGCAGCCCGACTGTACAGAACACTGAAGCTTTCTTT
V: TRBV25-1; D: NA; size: NA; J: TRBJ1-5; CDR3: CATSQVYSNQPQHF; DNA: TGTGCTACATCACAGGTCTATAGCAATCAGCCCCAGCATTTT
V: TRBV6-1; D: NA; size: NA; J: TRBJ2-5; CDR3: CASSDPRRRDETQYF; DNA: TGTGCCAGCAGTGACCCCCGCCGCCGGGATGAGACCCAGTACTTC
V: TRBV14; D: NA; size: NA; J: TRBJ2-1; CDR3: CASSQESGAYNEQFF; DNA: TGTGCCAGCAGCCAGGAGAGTGGAGCCTACAATGAGCAGTTCTTC
V: TRBV7-9; D: NA; size: NA; J: TRBJ2-5; CDR3: CASSPLRGTQYF; DNA: TGTGCCAGCAGCCCACTTCGGGGGACCCAGTACTTC
V: TRBV30; D: NA; size: NA; J: TRBJ1-6; CDR3: CAWSAGAGNSPLHF; DNA: TGTGCCTGGAGCGCGGGGGCGGGTAATTCACCCCTCCACTTT
V: TRBV7-6; D: NA; size: NA; J: TRBJ1-5; CDR3: CASSLEPGYNQPQHF; DNA: TGTGCCAGCAGCTTGGAGCCGGGGTACAATCAGCCCCAGCATTTT
V: TRBV28; D: NA; size: NA; J: TRBJ2-3; CDR3: CASSLTYTSTDTQYF; DNA: TGTGCCAGCAGTTTGACATATACTAGCACAGATACGCAGTATTTT
V: TRBV29-1; D: TRBD1; size: NA; J: TRBJ2-6; CDR3: CSVALTQGAGANVLTF; DNA: TGCAGCGTTGCCCTAACACAGGGGGCTGGGGCCAACGTCCTGACTTTC
V: TRBV29-1; D: NA; size: NA; J: TRBJ1-4; CDR3: CSVEGGATNEKLFF; DNA: TGCAGCGTTGAAGGAGGGGCAACTAATGAAAAACTGTTTTTT
V: TRBV5-4; D: NA; size: NA; J: TRBJ1-4; CDR3: CASSPNGGAQEKLFF; DNA: TGTGCCAGCAGCCCAAACGGGGGGGCGCAAGAAAAACTGTTTTTT
V: TRBV5-5; D: NA; size: NA; J: TRBJ2-7; CDR3: CASSRSYEQYF; DNA: TGTGCCAGCAGTAGGAGCTACGAGCAGTACTTC
V: TRBV2; D: TRBD1; size: once; J: TRBJ2-2; CDR3: CATQTGFTNTGELFF; DNA: TGTGCCACCCAGACAGGGTTTACGAACACCGGGGAGCTGTTTTTT
V: TRBV11-2; D: NA; size: NA; J: TRBJ1-6; CDR3: CASSLEPGTTSPLHF; DNA: TGTGCCAGCAGCTTAGAACCCGGGACAACTTCACCCCTCCACTTT
V: TRBV7-2; D: NA; size: NA; J: TRBJ1-1; CDR3: CASSLRQGPNTEAFF; DNA: TGTGCCAGCAGCTTACGTCAGGGACCGAACACTGAAGCTTTCTTT
V: TRBV28; D: NA; size: once; J: TRBJ1-1; CDR3: CASLSGGPKTEAFF; DNA: TGTGCCAGCTTGAGCGGGGGCCCAAAGACTGAAGCTTTCTTT
V: TRBV28; D: NA; size: NA; J: TRBJ2-3; CDR3: CASSLAGATDTQYF; DNA: TGTGCCAGCAGTTTAGCAGGGGCCACAGATACGCAGTATTTT
V: TRBV4-2; D: TRBD2; size: NA; J: TRBJ2-7; CDR3: CASSPKLAGGTLQYF; DNA: TGTGCCAGCAGCCCGAAACTAGCGGGGGGGACCTTGCAGTACTTC
V: TRBV2; D: NA; size: few; J: TRBJ1-1; CDR3: CASSRTGYMNTEAFF; DNA: TGTGCCAGCAGCCGTACAGGGTATATGAACACTGAAGCTTTCTTT
V: TRBV9; D: NA; size: NA; J: TRBJ1-4; CDR3: CASSSGPPDEKLFF; DNA: TGTGCCAGCAGCTCGGGACCACCGGATGAAAAACTGTTTTTT
V: TRBV7-9; D: TRBD1; size: NA; J: TRBJ1-4; CDR3: CASSWTGTGIDEKLFF; DNA: TGTGCCAGCAGCTGGACGGGGACAGGGATTGATGAAAAACTGTTTTTT
V: TRBV19; D: NA; size: NA; J: TRBJ2-1; CDR3: CASNGDYNEQFF; DNA: TGTGCCAGTAACGGCGACTACAATGAGCAGTTCTTC
V: TRBV27; D: NA; size: NA; J: TRBJ1-6; CDR3: CASSEGTPSPLHF; DNA: TGTGCCAGCAGTGAGGGTACTCCTTCACCCCTCCACTTT
V: TRBV15; D: NA; size: NA; J: TRBJ2-5; CDR3: CATSSRPGETQYF; DNA: TGTGCCACCAGCTCCCGCCCTGGGGAGACCCAGTACTTC
V: TRBV28; D: NA; size: NA; J: TRBJ2-4; CDR3: CASSILDKRHIQYF; DNA: TGTGCCAGCAGTATACTGGACAAAAGACACATTCAGTACTTC
V: TRBV28; D: NA; size: NA; J: TRBJ1-2; CDR3: CASSPPGTRGYTF; DNA: TGTGCCAGCAGCCCTCCAGGTACGCGGGGCTACACCTTC